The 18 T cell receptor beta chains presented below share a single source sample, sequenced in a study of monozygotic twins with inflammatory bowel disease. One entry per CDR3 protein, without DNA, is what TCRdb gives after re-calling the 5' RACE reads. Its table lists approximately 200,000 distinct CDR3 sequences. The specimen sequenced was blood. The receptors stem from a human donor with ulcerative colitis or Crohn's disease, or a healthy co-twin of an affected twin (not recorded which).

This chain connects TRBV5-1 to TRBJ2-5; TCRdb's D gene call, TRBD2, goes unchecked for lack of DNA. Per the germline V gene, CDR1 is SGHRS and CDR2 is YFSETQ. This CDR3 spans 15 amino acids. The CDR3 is CASSLVATRQETQYF.

The CDR3: CASSSGHRGYTF. The chain employs TRBV5-6 and TRBJ1-2. Germline lookup yields CDR1 SGHDT and CDR2 YYEEEE. The CDR3 consists of 12 residues.

CDR3 amino acids: CASSFDRVRTDTQYF. The V and J genes are TRBV7-9 and TRBJ2-3; no DNA is available, so the TRBD1 call from TCRdb remains unchecked. The CDR3 covers 15 residues. Germline V gives CDR1 SEHNR, CDR2 FQNEAQ (reference sequence).

CDR3 region: CATRGATNEKLFF. This chain links TRBV5-1 with TRBJ1-4. This CDR3 region has 13 residues. Germline V gene sequence: CDR1 SGHRS, CDR2 YFSETQ.

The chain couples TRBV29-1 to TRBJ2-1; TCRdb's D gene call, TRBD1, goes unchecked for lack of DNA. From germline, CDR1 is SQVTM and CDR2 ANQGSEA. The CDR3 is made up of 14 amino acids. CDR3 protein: CSVDAGQTYNEQFF.

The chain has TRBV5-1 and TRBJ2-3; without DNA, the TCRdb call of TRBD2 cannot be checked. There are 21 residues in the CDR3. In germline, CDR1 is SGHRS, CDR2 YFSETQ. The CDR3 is CASSLDVRLAGGRTSTDTQYF.

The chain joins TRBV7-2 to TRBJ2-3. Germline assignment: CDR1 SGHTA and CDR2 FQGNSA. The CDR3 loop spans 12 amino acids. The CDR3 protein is CASSYYTDTQYF.

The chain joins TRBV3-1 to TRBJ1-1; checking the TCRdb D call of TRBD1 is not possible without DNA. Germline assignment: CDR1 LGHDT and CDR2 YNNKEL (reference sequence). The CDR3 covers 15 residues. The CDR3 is CASSPGRTTGSEAFF. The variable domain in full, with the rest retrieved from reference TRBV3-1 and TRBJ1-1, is DTAVSQTPKYLVTQMGNDKSIKCEQNLGHDTMYWYKQDSKKFLKIMFSYNNKELIINETVPNRFSPKSPDKAHLNLHINSLELGDSAVYFCASSPGRTTGSEAFFGQGTRLTVV.

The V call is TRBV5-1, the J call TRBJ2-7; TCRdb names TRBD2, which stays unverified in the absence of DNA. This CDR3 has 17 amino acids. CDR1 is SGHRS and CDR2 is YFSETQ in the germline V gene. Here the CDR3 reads CASSSFKLVHLFYEQYF.

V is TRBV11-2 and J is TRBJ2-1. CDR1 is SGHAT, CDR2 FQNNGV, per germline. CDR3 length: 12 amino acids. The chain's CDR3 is CASSLDSLEQFF.

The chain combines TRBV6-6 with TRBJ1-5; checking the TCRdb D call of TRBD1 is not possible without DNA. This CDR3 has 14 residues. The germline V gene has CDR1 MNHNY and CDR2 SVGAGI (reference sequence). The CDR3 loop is CASRTGDSNQPQHF.

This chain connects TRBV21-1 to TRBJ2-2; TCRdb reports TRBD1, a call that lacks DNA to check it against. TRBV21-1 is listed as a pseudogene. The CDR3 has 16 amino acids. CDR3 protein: CASSKGPGQNTGELFF.

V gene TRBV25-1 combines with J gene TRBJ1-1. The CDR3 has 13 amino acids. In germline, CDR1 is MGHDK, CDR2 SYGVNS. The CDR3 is CASRMGSDREAFF.

This chain's CDR3 is CASSIQTSSYEQYF. V and J are TRBV5-1 and TRBJ2-7. In germline, CDR1 is SGHRS, CDR2 YFSETQ. The CDR3 has 14 amino acids.

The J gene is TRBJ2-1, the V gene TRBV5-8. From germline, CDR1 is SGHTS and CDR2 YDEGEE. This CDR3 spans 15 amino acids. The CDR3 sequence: CASSSKGASYNEQFF. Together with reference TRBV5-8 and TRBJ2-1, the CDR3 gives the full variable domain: EAGVTQSPTHLIKTRGQQATLRCSPISGHTSVYWYQQALGLGLQFLLWYDEGEERNRGNFPPRFSGRQFPNYSSELNVNALELEDSALYLCASSSKGASYNEQFFGPGTRLTVL.

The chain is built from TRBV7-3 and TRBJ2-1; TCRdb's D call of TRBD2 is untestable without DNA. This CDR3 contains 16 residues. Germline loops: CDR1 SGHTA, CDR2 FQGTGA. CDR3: CASSLRLAGVGDEQFF.

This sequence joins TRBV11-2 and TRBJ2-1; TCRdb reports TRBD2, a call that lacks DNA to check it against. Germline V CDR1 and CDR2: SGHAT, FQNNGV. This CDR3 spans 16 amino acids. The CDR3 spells CASSLSSGGVPYEQFF.

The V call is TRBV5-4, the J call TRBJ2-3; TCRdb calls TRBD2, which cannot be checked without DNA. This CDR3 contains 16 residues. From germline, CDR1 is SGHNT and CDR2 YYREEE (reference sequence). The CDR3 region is CASSFLAGGLADTQYF.